The entry below gives a single TCR beta chain sequence along with its context. Its antigen is unidentified. The record originates from a study of immune evolution from preneoplasia to lung adenocarcinoma. Patients had resection in Japan or China between the mid-2010s and the late 2010s. Two lung cancer pathologists independently confirmed each histologic diagnosis. Study observations and caveats: Top clone frequencies peaked in normal lung, apparently declining through invasive adenocarcinoma. Clonality was highest in normal lung, lower in later-stage lesions apparently.

Trimming removed 3 bases from V and 5 bases from J; junction bases left unmatched: 4. The CDR3 runs 15 residues. Germline CDR1 reads SGHNT; CDR2 reads YENEEA. Sequencing was performed with immunoSEQ multiplex PCR; in TCRdb, only in-frame clones are kept and a portion is missing. The sample consists of about 3,200 clones, around 80% of them appearing once. The clonotype comes from a donor aged 70 or over with lung adenocarcinoma. The chain uses TRBV11-3 and TRBJ2-7; 13 bases are shared with TRBD2. The specimen sequenced was FFPE adjacent normal lung tissue. Here the CDR3 DNA reads TGTGCCAGCAGCTTTGGGACTAGCGGGAACCACGAGCAGTACTTC. Protein: CASSFGTSGNHEQYF.